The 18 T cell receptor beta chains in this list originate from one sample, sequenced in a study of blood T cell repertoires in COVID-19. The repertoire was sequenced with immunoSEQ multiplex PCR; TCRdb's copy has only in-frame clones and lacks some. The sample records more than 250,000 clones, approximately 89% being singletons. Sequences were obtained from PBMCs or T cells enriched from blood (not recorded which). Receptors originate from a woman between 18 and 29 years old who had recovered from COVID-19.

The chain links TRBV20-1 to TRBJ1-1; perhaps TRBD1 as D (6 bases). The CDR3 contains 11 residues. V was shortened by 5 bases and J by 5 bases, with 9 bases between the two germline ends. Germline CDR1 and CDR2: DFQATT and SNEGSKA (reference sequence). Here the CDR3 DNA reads TGCAGTGCTCCGAGGGGGACTGAAGCTTTCTTT. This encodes CSAPRGTEAFF.

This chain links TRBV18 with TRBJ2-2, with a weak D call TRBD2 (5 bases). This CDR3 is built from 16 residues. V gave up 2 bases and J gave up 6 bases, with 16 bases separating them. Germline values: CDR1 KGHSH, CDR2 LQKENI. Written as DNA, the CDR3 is TGTGCCAGCTCACCATTGGTGGGGAGTCGATCCGGGGAGCTGTTTTTT. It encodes CASSPLVGSRSGELFF.

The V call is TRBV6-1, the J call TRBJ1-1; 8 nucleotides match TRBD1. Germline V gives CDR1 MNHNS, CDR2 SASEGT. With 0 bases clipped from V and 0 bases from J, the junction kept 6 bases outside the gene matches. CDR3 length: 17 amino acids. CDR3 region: CASSEAGRGRMNTEAFF. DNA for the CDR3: TGTGCCAGCAGTGAAGCCGGCAGGGGGCGGATGAACACTGAAGCTTTCTTT.

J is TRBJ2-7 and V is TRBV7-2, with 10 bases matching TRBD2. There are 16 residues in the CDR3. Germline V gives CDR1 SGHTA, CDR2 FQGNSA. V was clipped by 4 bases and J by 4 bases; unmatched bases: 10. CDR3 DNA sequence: TGTGCCAGCAGCTCGAGCGGGAGGGCCTTAGATTACGAGCAGTACTTC. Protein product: CASSSSGRALDYEQYF.

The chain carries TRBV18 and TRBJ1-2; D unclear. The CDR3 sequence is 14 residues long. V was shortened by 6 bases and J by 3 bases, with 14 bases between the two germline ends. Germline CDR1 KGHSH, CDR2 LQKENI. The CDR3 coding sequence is TGTGCCAGCTCCCCAATGGGAGAATACTATGGCTACACCTTC. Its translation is CASSPMGEYYGYTF.

The CDR3 sequence: CASSPTGNSNQPQHF. CDR3 bases: TGTGCCAGCAGTCCCACAGGGAATAGCAATCAGCCCCAGCATTTT. This chain connects TRBV28 to TRBJ1-5; a weak D match, TRBD1 (6 bases). Trimming stripped 5 bases from V and 0 bases from J, with 11 bases between. This CDR3 has 15 amino acids. Germline CDR1 and CDR2: MDHEN and SYDVKM.

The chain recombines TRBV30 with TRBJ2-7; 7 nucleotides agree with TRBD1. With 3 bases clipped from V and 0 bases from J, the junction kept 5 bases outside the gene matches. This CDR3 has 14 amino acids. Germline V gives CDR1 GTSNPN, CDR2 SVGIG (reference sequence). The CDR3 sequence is CAWSSWDSSYEQYF. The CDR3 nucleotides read TGTGCCTGGAGCTCTTGGGACAGCTCCTACGAGCAGTACTTC.

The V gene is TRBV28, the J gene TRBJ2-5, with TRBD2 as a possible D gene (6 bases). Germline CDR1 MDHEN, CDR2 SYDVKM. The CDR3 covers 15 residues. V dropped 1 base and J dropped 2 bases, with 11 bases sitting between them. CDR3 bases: TGTGCCAGCAGTTTATCCCGGCTAGCGCAAGAGACCCAGTACTTC. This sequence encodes CASSLSRLAQETQYF. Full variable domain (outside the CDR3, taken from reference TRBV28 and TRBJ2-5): DVKVTQSSRYLVKRTGEKVFLECVQDMDHENMFWYRQDPGLGLRLIYFSYDVKMKEKGDIPEGYSVSREKKERFSLILESASTNQTSMYLCASSLSRLAQETQYFGPGTRLLVL.

The CDR3 DNA sequence: TGTGCCAGCAGCTCTGGACTAGCGGGAGGGCCGTCGGCAGATACGCAGTATTTT. Translation: CASSSGLAGGPSADTQYF. The gene calls are TRBV7-8 and TRBJ2-3; TRBD2 aligns across 15 bases. V gave up 4 bases and J gave up 4 bases; unmatched junction bases: 9. Per the germline V gene, CDR1 is SGHVS and CDR2 is FQNEAQ. The CDR3 consists of 18 residues.

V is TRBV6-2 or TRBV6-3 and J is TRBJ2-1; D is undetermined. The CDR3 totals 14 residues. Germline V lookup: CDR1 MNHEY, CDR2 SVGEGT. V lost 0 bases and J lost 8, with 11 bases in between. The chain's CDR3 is CASSYSTTTHEQFF. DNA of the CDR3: TGTGCCAGCAGTTACTCGACCACTACCCATGAGCAGTTCTTC.

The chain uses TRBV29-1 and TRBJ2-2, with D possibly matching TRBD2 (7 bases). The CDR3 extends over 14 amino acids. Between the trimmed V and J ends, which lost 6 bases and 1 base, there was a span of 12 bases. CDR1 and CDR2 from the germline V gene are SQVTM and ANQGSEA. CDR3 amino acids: CSVGGAGNTGELFF. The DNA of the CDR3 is TGCAGCGTAGGGGGGGCTGGGAACACCGGGGAGCTGTTTTTT.

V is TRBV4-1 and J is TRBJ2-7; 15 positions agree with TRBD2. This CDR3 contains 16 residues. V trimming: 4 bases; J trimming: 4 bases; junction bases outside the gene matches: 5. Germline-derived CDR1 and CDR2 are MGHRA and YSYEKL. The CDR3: CASSPGLAGGGYEQYF. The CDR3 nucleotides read TGCGCCAGCAGCCCGGGACTAGCGGGAGGCGGGTACGAGCAGTACTTC.

CDR3: CASSRGLGANGNTIYF. The CDR3 bases are TGTGCCAGTAGTAGGGGACTCGGAGCCAACGGGAACACCATATATTTT. The chain is built from TRBV19 and TRBJ1-3; possible D gene TRBD1, 5 bases. V dropped 4 bases and J dropped 7 bases, with 20 bases sitting between them. The CDR3 extends over 16 amino acids. Germline CDR1 LNHDA, CDR2 SQIVND (reference sequence).

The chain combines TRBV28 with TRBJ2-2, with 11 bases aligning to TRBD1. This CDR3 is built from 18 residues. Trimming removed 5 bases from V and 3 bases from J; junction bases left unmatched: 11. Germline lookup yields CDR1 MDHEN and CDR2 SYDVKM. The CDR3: CASSSPGTGGRDTGELFF. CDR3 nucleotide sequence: TGTGCCAGCAGTAGTCCCGGGACAGGGGGACGCGACACCGGGGAGCTGTTTTTT. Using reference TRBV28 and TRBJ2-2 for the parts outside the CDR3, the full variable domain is DVKVTQSSRYLVKRTGEKVFLECVQDMDHENMFWYRQDPGLGLRLIYFSYDVKMKEKGDIPEGYSVSREKKERFSLILESASTNQTSMYLCASSSPGTGGRDTGELFFGEGSRLTVL.

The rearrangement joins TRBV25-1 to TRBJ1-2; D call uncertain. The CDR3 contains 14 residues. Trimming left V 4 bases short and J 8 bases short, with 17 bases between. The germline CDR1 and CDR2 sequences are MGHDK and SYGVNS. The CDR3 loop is CASSGKGGLEGYTF. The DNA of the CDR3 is TGTGCCAGCAGTGGTAAAGGAGGTTTGGAGGGCTACACCTTC.

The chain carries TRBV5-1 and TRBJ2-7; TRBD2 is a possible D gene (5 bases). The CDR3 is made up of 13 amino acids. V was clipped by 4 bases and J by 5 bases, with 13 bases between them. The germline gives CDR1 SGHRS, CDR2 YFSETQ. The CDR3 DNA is TGCGCCAGCAGCCCCCGGGGTGATGACGAGCAGTACTTC. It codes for CASSPRGDDEQYF. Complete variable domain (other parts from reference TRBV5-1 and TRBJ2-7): KAGVTQTPRYLIKTRGQQVTLSCSPISGHRSVSWYQQTPGQGLQFLFEYFSETQRNKGNFPGRFSGRQFSNSRSEMNVSTLELGDSALYLCASSPRGDDEQYFGPGTRLTVT.

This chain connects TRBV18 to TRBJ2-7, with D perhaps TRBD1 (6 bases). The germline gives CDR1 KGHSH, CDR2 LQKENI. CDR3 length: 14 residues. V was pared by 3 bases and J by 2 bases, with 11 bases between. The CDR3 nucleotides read TGTGCCAGCTCACCTCGGGACACAGCCTACGAGCAGTACTTC. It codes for CASSPRDTAYEQYF. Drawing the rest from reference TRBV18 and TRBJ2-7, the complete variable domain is NAGVMQNPRHLVRRRGQEARLRCSPMKGHSHVYWYRQLPEEGLKFMVYLQKENIIDESGMPKERFSAEFPKEGPSILRIQQVVRGDSAAYFCASSPRDTAYEQYFGPGTRLTVT.

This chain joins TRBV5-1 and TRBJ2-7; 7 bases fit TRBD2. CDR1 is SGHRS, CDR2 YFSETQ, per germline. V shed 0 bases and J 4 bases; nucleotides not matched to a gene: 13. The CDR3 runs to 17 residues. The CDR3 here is CASSLEPPGREGYEQYF. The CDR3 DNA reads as TGCGCCAGCAGCTTGGAGCCCCCCGGCAGGGAGGGGTACGAGCAGTACTTC.